A selection of T cell receptor beta chains follows, all from one sample in a study of cytomegalovirus exposure and HLA in healthy donors. This table comes from immunoSEQ multiplex PCR, and its TCRdb copy is limited to in-frame clones, with some not included. The sample includes 250,000 to 350,000 clones, more than 55% of them seen just once. The specimen was PBMCs. The source is a female donor in good health and CMV-seronegative. CDR3s include the opening cysteine and the closing phenylalanine or tryptophan. A D gene is named only where the DNA matches it firmly. A row's size may be missing; if present it is once, few, many or a size class.

j_call: TRBJ1-3
d_call: .
clone_size: .
v_call: TRBV5-1
cdr3_aa: CASSASTGSAGNTIYF
cdr3_nt: TGCGCCAGCAGCGCGTCTACAGGGTCTGCTGGAAACACCATATATTTT

j_call: TRBJ2-1
d_call: .
clone_size: .
v_call: TRBV11-3
cdr3_aa: CASSLGQRYNEQFF
cdr3_nt: TGTGCCAGCAGCTTAGGGCAGCGGTACAATGAGCAGTTCTTC

j_call: TRBJ1-2
d_call: .
clone_size: .
v_call: TRBV6-1
cdr3_aa: CASSQAPVLAF
cdr3_nt: TGTGCCAGCAGTCAGGCCCCCGTATTGGCCTTC

j_call: TRBJ2-3
d_call: .
clone_size: .
v_call: TRBV6-4
cdr3_aa: CASSDSIRADTQYF
cdr3_nt: TGTGCCAGCAGTGACTCGATCCGCGCCGATACGCAGTATTTT

j_call: TRBJ1-3
d_call: .
clone_size: few
v_call: TRBV5-5
cdr3_aa: CASSPGGDTGNTIYF
cdr3_nt: TGTGCCAGCAGCCCCGGTGGGGACACTGGAAACACCATATATTTT

j_call: TRBJ2-3
d_call: .
clone_size: once
v_call: TRBV14
cdr3_aa: CASSPREATATDTQYF
cdr3_nt: TGTGCCAGCAGCCCCCGAGAGGCGACAGCCACAGATACGCAGTATTTT

j_call: TRBJ2-1
d_call: TRBD2
clone_size: .
v_call: TRBV11-3
cdr3_aa: CASSLDRVLAGASSEQFF
cdr3_nt: TGTGCCAGCAGCTTAGATCGGGTCCTAGCGGGAGCTTCTAGTGAGCAGTTCTTC

j_call: TRBJ2-7
d_call: TRBD2
clone_size: .
v_call: TRBV28
cdr3_aa: CASRTPGLAGGPYYEQYF
cdr3_nt: TGTGCCAGCAGGACGCCGGGACTAGCGGGAGGGCCGTATTACGAGCAGTACTTC

j_call: TRBJ2-1
d_call: TRBD2
clone_size: .
v_call: TRBV18
cdr3_aa: CASSPGLAGYNEQFF
cdr3_nt: TGTGCCAGCTCTCCCGGACTAGCGGGGTACAATGAGCAGTTCTTC

j_call: TRBJ1-2
d_call: .
clone_size: .
v_call: TRBV28
cdr3_aa: CASSGRGGTTDYTF
cdr3_nt: TGTGCCAGCAGTGGGCGGGGGGGAACCACTGACTACACCTTC

j_call: TRBJ1-3
d_call: .
clone_size: .
v_call: TRBV29-1
cdr3_aa: CSARQDGNTIYF
cdr3_nt: TGCAGCGCGCGACAGGACGGAAACACCATATATTTT

j_call: TRBJ2-1
d_call: TRBD1
clone_size: .
v_call: TRBV29-1
cdr3_aa: CSAVDRGGHNFREQFF
cdr3_nt: TGCAGCGCTGTGGACAGGGGAGGTCACAATTTTAGAGAGCAGTTCTTC

j_call: TRBJ1-5
d_call: TRBD1
clone_size: once
v_call: TRBV7-2
cdr3_aa: CASSARTGVDQPQHF
cdr3_nt: TGTGCCAGCAGCGCCCGGACAGGGGTGGATCAGCCCCAGCATTTT

j_call: TRBJ1-2
d_call: .
clone_size: .
v_call: TRBV19
cdr3_aa: CASRLGQGSSGYTF
cdr3_nt: TGTGCCAGTAGACTAGGGCAGGGGAGTAGTGGCTACACCTTC

j_call: TRBJ1-2
d_call: .
clone_size: once
v_call: TRBV27
cdr3_aa: CASSFTWGGGGYTF
cdr3_nt: TGTGCCAGCAGTTTCACCTGGGGGGGAGGAGGCTACACCTTC

j_call: TRBJ1-3
d_call: .
clone_size: .
v_call: TRBV6-1
cdr3_aa: CASRQGTGNTIYF
cdr3_nt: TGTGCCAGCAGGCAGGGTACGGGAAACACCATATATTTT

j_call: TRBJ2-1
d_call: .
clone_size: .
v_call: TRBV5-8
cdr3_aa: CASSLFLQGYEQFF
cdr3_nt: TGTGCCAGCAGCTTGTTTTTACAGGGATATGAGCAGTTCTTC

j_call: TRBJ1-1
d_call: .
clone_size: .
v_call: TRBV7-9
cdr3_aa: CASSLAKTAPLGAFF
cdr3_nt: TGTGCCAGCAGCTTAGCGAAGACAGCTCCCTTAGGGGCTTTCTTT

j_call: TRBJ1-4
d_call: .
clone_size: few
v_call: TRBV2
cdr3_aa: CASRQQVEKLFF
cdr3_nt: TGTGCCAGCCGACAACAGGTAGAAAAACTGTTTTTT

j_call: TRBJ1-4
d_call: .
clone_size: .
v_call: TRBV21-1
cdr3_aa: CASSKGSANEKLFF
cdr3_nt: TGTGCCAGCAGCAAAGGGTCAGCTAATGAAAAACTGTTTTTT

j_call: TRBJ2-5
d_call: TRBD2
clone_size: .
v_call: TRBV27
cdr3_aa: CASSLRRDILAGGGETQYF
cdr3_nt: TGTGCCAGCAGTTTGCGCCGGGACATTCTAGCGGGAGGAGGAGAGACCCAGTACTTC

j_call: TRBJ1-1
d_call: .
clone_size: .
v_call: TRBV29-1
cdr3_aa: CSVNRAIGTEAFF
cdr3_nt: TGCAGCGTCAACAGGGCAATCGGAACTGAAGCTTTCTTT